Listed below are T cell receptor beta chains from one sample, sequenced in a study of high-grade serous ovarian cancer treatment subgroups. Profiling relied on immunoSEQ multiplex PCR, and the TCRdb table lists in-frame clones only, not all of them. The table lists 8,500 to 10,000 clones, 80% to 90% of them singletons, with 1.7% in the top ten. The specimen sequenced was tumor tissue. These receptor sequences come from a human donor with high-grade serous ovarian cancer. The CDR3 runs from the conserved cysteine through the conserved F or W. D genes are given only for firm matches. Clone size is given for some rows only: seen once, a few or many times, or a class if the clone is expanded.

CDR3 DNA: TGTGCCAGCAGTGCACAGGGGACAGGGGCCTATGGCTACACCTTC
CDR3 protein: CASSAQGTGAYGYTF
CDR3 length: 15
clone size: -
D gene: TRBD1
J gene: TRBJ1-2
V gene: TRBV6-5

CDR3 DNA: TGCGCCAGCAGTGATTTGGGACAGACACTCAGGGTTAATGAAAAACTGTTTTTT
CDR3 protein: CASSDLGQTLRVNEKLFF
CDR3 length: 18
clone size: -
D gene: TRBD1
J gene: TRBJ1-4
V gene: TRBV10-1

CDR3 DNA: TGTGCCAGCAGCTTAGCCCAATGGATTAGCGGGGGATCAGGGGAGACCCAGTACTTC
CDR3 protein: CASSLAQWISGGSGETQYF
CDR3 length: 19
clone size: -
D gene: TRBD2
J gene: TRBJ2-5
V gene: TRBV7-9

CDR3 DNA: TGTGCCAGCAGCACAGGTTTCACAGATACGCAGTATTTT
CDR3 protein: CASSTGFTDTQYF
CDR3 length: 13
clone size: -
D gene: -
J gene: TRBJ2-3
V gene: TRBV7-3

CDR3 DNA: TGTGCCAGCAGCCGACAGGGGGGACCCTACGAGCAGTACTTC
CDR3 protein: CASSRQGGPYEQYF
CDR3 length: 14
clone size: -
D gene: TRBD1
J gene: TRBJ2-7
V gene: TRBV7-8

CDR3 DNA: TGTGCCAGCAGCCGCGGGTCCTACAATGAGCAGTTCTTC
CDR3 protein: CASSRGSYNEQFF
CDR3 length: 13
clone size: -
D gene: -
J gene: TRBJ2-1
V gene: TRBV11-2

CDR3 DNA: TGTGCCAGCAGCTCCGAACAGGGTGTTCAGGAGACCCAGTACTTC
CDR3 protein: CASSSEQGVQETQYF
CDR3 length: 15
clone size: -
D gene: -
J gene: TRBJ2-5
V gene: TRBV7-9

CDR3 DNA: TGTGCCAGCAGTTACTATCCGGTCAACACCGGGGAGCTGTTTTTT
CDR3 protein: CASSYYPVNTGELFF
CDR3 length: 15
clone size: -
D gene: -
J gene: TRBJ2-2
V gene: TRBV6-5

CDR3 DNA: TGTGCCAGTAGTATAAGGGGAGGACGTTTCTATGGCTACACCTTC
CDR3 protein: CASSIRGGRFYGYTF
CDR3 length: 15
clone size: -
D gene: -
J gene: TRBJ1-2
V gene: TRBV19

CDR3 DNA: TGTGCCAGCAGCTTCGGGACAGGGCGCAATGAGCAGTTCTTC
CDR3 protein: CASSFGTGRNEQFF
CDR3 length: 14
clone size: -
D gene: TRBD1
J gene: TRBJ2-1
V gene: TRBV11-2

CDR3 DNA: TGCAGCGTTGAAGATCAGGCCGGGGATAGCTCCTACGAGCAGTACTTC
CDR3 protein: CSVEDQAGDSSYEQYF
CDR3 length: 16
clone size: -
D gene: -
J gene: TRBJ2-7
V gene: TRBV29-1

CDR3 DNA: TGTGCCAGCCGTTCGGGGGCCGGGGCTATCCAAGAGACCCAGTACTTC
CDR3 protein: CASRSGAGAIQETQYF
CDR3 length: 16
clone size: once
D gene: -
J gene: TRBJ2-5
V gene: TRBV7-9

CDR3 DNA: TGTGCCAGCAGACCACGAAGCGGGGACAGGGGGTACGAGCAGTACTTC
CDR3 protein: CASRPRSGDRGYEQYF
CDR3 length: 16
clone size: -
D gene: TRBD1
J gene: TRBJ2-7
V gene: TRBV5-8

CDR3 DNA: TGTGCCAGTTGCGGGACAGGTCACCACCAGCCCCAGCATTTT
CDR3 protein: CASCGTGHHQPQHF
CDR3 length: 14
clone size: -
D gene: TRBD1
J gene: TRBJ1-5
V gene: TRBV19

CDR3 DNA: TGTGCCAGCAGTCACTCCGATGAAAAACTGTTTTTT
CDR3 protein: CASSHSDEKLFF
CDR3 length: 12
clone size: -
D gene: -
J gene: TRBJ1-4
V gene: TRBV25-1

CDR3 DNA: TGTGCCAGCAGTTTCCCCGGGACAGGGGGTCACCAAGAGACCCAGTACTTC
CDR3 protein: CASSFPGTGGHQETQYF
CDR3 length: 17
clone size: -
D gene: TRBD1
J gene: TRBJ2-5
V gene: TRBV28

CDR3 DNA: TGCGCCAGCAGCTTGGCCCTGACTAGCGGGCCCTACGAGCAGTACTTC
CDR3 protein: CASSLALTSGPYEQYF
CDR3 length: 16
clone size: -
D gene: TRBD2
J gene: TRBJ2-7
V gene: TRBV5-1